This T cell receptor beta chain was identified during a study of T cells in Graves' hyperthyroidism and ophthalmopathy. Study observations and caveats: Ophthalmopathy, which appeared later, was predicted by the model a median about 6 months before onset.

Trimming removed 2 bases from V and 4 bases from J, with 6 bases in between. Per germline, CDR1 SGHDT and CDR2 YYEEEE. This CDR3 spans 12 amino acids. From RNA transcripts, TCR beta CDR3 regions were amplified. The TCR CDR3 was amplified in a first-round RT-PCR using the HTBI primer set. TCRdb called the multiplex PCR reads again in MiXCR, with one record for every CDR3 protein. The sample carries approximately 380,000 distinct CDR3 sequences, around 20% recorded once. Among ophthalmopathy patients, the Clinical Activity Score reached at least 3, the NOSPECS grade reached at least 4, and duration remained under 3 months. The diagnostic basis comprised clinical symptoms, serum thyroxine and TRAb, thyroid ultrasound and orbital computed tomography. Note on this clonotype: Its antigen is still unknown.

The material sequenced was blood. The source of this sequence is a man between 18 and 29 years old with Graves' ophthalmopathy. V is TRBV5-6 and J is TRBJ1-1; D gene unclear. The CDR3, as DNA: TGTGCCAGCAGCTTCTGGAGCACTGAAGCTTTCTTT. This sequence encodes CASSFWSTEAFF.